This paragraph reports one TCR beta chain. Its recognized antigen is unknown. Per-nucleotide qualities are absent, and no much larger clonotype sits a single base away. These data are taken from a study of blood T cell repertoires in COVID-19 (dated by TCRdb to 2020 to 2021). Study-wide context: Collaborator samples came from the United States, Italy and Spain and covered acute and convalescent phases of COVID-19. Subjects who had been exposed to COVID-19, were actively infected with it, or had recovered from it provided the deeply sampled blood TCRbeta repertoires that made up the dataset. The material from the prospective study consisted of cDNA or gDNA derived from T cells, B-cell-depleted T cells, or PBMCs. HLA class I and class II types, where available, came from metadata supplied by the sample provider rather than from assay-based typing. A de-identified subject ID, COVID-19 status, age in years and sex were almost always included in the sample metadata. A freely available public database, intended as a resource for researchers studying the immune response to SARS-CoV-2, is where the repertoires were released. The samples were drawn from two sources: the first 160 participants of the ongoing ImmuneRACE study, and over 1,000 subjects contributed by 6 global collaborators.

The immunoSEQ Assay, a bias-controlled multiplex PCR, was used to amplify TCRbeta CDR3 regions from genomic DNA. The paper's data handling went like this. Within the assay, amplification of reference gene primers was used to estimate how many nucleated cells each sample contained. To quantify the absolute abundance of each unique TCRbeta CDR3 rearrangement, sequence reads were collapsed and filtered. For each sample, productive Simpson clonality was calculated as the square root of Simpson's diversity index over productive rearrangements. Entries here come from immuneACCESS through TCRdb and include only in-frame sequences with V and J called. Some clones fail to appear in such tables; in the studies checked, an unresolved V gene covers under half of the shortfall, and the cause of the remainder is unknown. Clonal size and the V and J genes are those of that table, whereas D and trimming came from the DNA. In all, the sample holds more than 140,000 clones, and more than 65% of those were seen once. The ten largest clones take up 6.5% to 9% of the sample.

Collaborating institutions collected whole blood in K2EDTA tubes following their own protocols. For TCRbeta analysis, collaborator samples were shipped as frozen whole blood, as isolated PBMCs, or as DNA extracted from either sample type. Paper-wide results and their limitations: Clinical and demographic metadata were provided uncurated, with the amount varying by source and participant.

The germline ends are 18 bases apart after V is trimmed by 2 bases and J by 0 bases. CDR1 SGHNT and CDR2 YYREEE were looked up in the germline V gene (reference sequence). Including cysteine and phenylalanine, the CDR3 has 18 amino acids. Only CDR3 DNA remains: 54 bases, in frame from the first base. The clonotype was recovered from a woman aged 45-60 years in a cohort sampled during active or convalescent COVID-19. The material sequenced was peripheral blood. The sequence joins TRBV5-4 to TRBJ1-3; tentative D gene TRBD1, with 5 bases matching. DNA sequence: TGTGCCAGCAGCTTCAGCCAGGGTCCGAACTTCTCTGGAAACACCATATATTTT. Translated, it reads CASSFSQGPNFSGNTIYF.